This TCR beta chain was sequenced for a study of blood T cell repertoires in COVID-19. At the level of the study: Samples came from the United States, Italy and Spain, spanning acute and convalescent COVID-19. In each case, the material was cDNA or gDNA derived from T cells, B-cell-depleted T cells, or PBMCs.

Germline loops: CDR1 SGHRS, CDR2 YFSETQ. CDR3 size: 15 residues. The ends were cut back, 0 bases at V and 0 bases at J, with 9 bases in the middle. In the study's own analysis: Researchers report that nucleated cell counts were estimated from reference gene primer amplification. Data came from immunoSEQ multiplex PCR; TCRdb stores just in-frame clones and leaves some out. The V and J calls and clone size were taken over from that table, and D and trimming were inferred from the DNA. The data contain tens of thousands of clones, about nine tenths of them seen just once; the ten biggest clones take up 2.5% to 3.5%.

Sequencing input: peripheral blood. The chain couples TRBV5-1 to TRBJ1-2, with D possibly being TRBD1 (5 bases). This receptor was taken from a woman in her fifties or sixties with active or convalescent COVID-19. The CDR3 protein is CASSLGQLSNYGYTF. The CDR3 DNA follows: TGCGCCAGCAGCTTGGGACAGCTCTCTAACTATGGCTACACCTTC. The variable domain in full, with the rest retrieved from reference TRBV5-1 and TRBJ1-2, is KAGVTQTPRYLIKTRGQQVTLSCSPISGHRSVSWYQQTPGQGLQFLFEYFSETQRNKGNFPGRFSGRQFSNSRSEMNVSTLELGDSALYLCASSLGQLSNYGYTFGSGTRLTVV.